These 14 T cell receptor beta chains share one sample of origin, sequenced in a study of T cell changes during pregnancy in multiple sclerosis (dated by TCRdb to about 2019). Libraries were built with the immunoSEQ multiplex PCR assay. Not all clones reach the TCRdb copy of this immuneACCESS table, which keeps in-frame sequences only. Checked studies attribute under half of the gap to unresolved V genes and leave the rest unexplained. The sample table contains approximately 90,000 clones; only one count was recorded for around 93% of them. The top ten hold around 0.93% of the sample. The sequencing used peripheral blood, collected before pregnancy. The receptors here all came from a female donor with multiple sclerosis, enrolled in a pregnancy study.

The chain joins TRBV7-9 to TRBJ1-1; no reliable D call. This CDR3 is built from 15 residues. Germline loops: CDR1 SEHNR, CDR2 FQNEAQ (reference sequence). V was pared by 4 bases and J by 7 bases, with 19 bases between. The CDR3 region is CASSSSDGVGFEAFF. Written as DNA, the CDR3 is TGTGCCAGCAGCTCAAGTGACGGGGTGGGTTTTGAAGCTTTCTTT.

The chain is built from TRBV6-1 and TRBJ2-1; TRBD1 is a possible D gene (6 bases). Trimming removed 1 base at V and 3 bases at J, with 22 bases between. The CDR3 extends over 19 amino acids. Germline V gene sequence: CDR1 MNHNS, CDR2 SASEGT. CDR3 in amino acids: CASSEVRGYRALNYNEQFF. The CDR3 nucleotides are TGTGCCAGCAGTGAAGTAAGGGGGTACAGGGCGCTAAACTACAATGAGCAGTTCTTC.

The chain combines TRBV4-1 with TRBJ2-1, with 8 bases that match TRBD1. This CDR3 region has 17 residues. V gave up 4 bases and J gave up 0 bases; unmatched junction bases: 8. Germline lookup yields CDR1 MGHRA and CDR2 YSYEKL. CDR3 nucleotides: TGCGCCAGCAGCCTTTTCTTCAGGGGGCTCTCCTACAATGAGCAGTTCTTC. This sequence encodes CASSLFFRGLSYNEQFF.

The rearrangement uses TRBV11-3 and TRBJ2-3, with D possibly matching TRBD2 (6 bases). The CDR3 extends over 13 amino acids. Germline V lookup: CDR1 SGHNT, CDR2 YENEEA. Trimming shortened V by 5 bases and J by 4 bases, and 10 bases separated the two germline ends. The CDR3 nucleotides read TGTGCCAGCAGCCGGGGACTTTCAGATACGCAGTATTTT. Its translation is CASSRGLSDTQYF. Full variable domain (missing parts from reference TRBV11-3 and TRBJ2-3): EAGVVQSPRYKIIEKKQPVAFWCNPISGHNTLYWYLQNLGQGPELLIRYENEEAVDDSQLPKDRFSAERLKGVDSTLKIQPAELGDSAVYLCASSRGLSDTQYFGPGTRLTVL.

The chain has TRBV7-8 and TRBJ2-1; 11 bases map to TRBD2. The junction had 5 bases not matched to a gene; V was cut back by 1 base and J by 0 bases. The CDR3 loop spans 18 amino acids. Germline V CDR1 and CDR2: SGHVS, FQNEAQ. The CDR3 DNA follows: TGTGCCAGCAGCTTAGGTACTAGCGGGGGCTACTCCTACAATGAGCAGTTCTTC. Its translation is CASSLGTSGGYSYNEQFF.

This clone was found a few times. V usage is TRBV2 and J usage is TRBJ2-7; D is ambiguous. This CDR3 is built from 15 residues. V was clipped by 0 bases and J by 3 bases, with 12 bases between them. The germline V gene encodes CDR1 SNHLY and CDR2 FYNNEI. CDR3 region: CASSEARLLSYEQYF. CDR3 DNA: TGTGCCAGCAGTGAAGCACGTCTTCTTAGCTACGAGCAGTACTTC. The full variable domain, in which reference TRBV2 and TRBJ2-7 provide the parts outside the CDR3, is EPEVTQTPSHQVTQMGQEVILRCVPISNHLYFYWYRQILGQKVEFLVSFYNNEISEKSEIFDDQFSVERPDGSNFTLKIRSTKLEDSAMYFCASSEARLLSYEQYFGPGTRLTVT.

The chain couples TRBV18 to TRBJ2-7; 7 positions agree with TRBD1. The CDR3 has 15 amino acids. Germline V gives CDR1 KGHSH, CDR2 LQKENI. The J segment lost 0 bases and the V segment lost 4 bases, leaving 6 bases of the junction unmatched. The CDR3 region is CASSRTQGISYEQYF. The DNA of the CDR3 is TGTGCCAGCTCACGAACACAGGGGATCTCCTACGAGCAGTACTTC.

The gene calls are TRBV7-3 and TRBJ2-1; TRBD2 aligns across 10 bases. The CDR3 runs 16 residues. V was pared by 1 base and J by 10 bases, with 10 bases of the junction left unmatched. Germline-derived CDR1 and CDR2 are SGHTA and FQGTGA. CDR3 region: CASSLNQRAGGGEQFF. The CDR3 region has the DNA TGTGCCAGCAGCTTAAATCAGCGAGCGGGAGGGGGGGAGCAGTTCTTC.

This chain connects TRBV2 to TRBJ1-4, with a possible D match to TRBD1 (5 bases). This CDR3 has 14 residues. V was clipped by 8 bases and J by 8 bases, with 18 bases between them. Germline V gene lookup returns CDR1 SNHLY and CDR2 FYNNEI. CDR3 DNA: TGTGCCAGCGTGGCCAGGGTTGGGGGGGAAAAACTGTTTTTT. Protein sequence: CASVARVGGEKLFF.

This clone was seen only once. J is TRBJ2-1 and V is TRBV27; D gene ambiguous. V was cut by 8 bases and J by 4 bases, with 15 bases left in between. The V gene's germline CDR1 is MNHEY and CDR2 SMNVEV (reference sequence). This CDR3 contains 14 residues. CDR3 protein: CASALGTEYNEQFF. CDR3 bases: TGTGCCAGCGCTCTTGGCACAGAGTACAATGAGCAGTTCTTC.

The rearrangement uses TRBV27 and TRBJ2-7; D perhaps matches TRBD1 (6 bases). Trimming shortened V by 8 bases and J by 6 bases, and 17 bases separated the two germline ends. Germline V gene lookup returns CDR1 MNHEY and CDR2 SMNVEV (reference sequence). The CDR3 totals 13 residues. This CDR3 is CASSSKGVGEQYF. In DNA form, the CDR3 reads TGTGCCAGCTCGTCGAAGGGGGTGGGCGAGCAGTACTTC.

CDR3 amino acids: CASSFRQHTEAFF. The CDR3, as DNA: TGTGCCAGCAGTTTTAGACAGCACACTGAAGCTTTCTTT. This chain uses TRBV28 with TRBJ1-1; D perhaps matches TRBD1 (5 bases). The CDR3 extends over 13 amino acids. Trimming stripped 3 bases from V and 3 bases from J, with 8 bases between. From germline, CDR1 is MDHEN and CDR2 SYDVKM.

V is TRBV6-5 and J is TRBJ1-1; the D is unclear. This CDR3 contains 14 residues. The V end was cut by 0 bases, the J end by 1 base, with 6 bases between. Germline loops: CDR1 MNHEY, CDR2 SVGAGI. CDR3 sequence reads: CASSYSIRNTEAFF. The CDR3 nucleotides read TGTGCCAGCAGTTACTCGATTAGGAACACTGAAGCTTTCTTT.

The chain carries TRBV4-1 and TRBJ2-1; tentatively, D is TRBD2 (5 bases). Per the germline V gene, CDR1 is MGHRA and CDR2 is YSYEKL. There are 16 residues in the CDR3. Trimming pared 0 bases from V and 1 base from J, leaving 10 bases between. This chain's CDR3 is CASSQERGFSYNEQFF. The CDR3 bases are TGCGCCAGCAGCCAAGAGAGAGGGTTTTCCTACAATGAGCAGTTCTTC.